These 17 T cell receptor beta chains share one sample of origin, sequenced in a study of blood T cell repertoires in COVID-19. TCRdb's copy holds only in-frame clones and misses some; the assay was immunoSEQ multiplex PCR. The table includes 55,000 to 70,000 clones, 60% to 85% detected once. Sequenced input: peripheral blood. The receptors come from a man aged 55 to 70 with acute or convalescent COVID-19.

The chain joins TRBV30 to TRBJ2-5, with D perhaps matching TRBD1 (6 bases). Germline CDR1 GTSNPN, CDR2 SVGIG (reference sequence). CDR3 length: 12 amino acids. The ends were cut back, 7 bases at V and 1 base at J, with 10 bases in the middle. CDR3 region: CAFYRAQETQYF. The CDR3 DNA reads as TGTGCCTTCTACAGGGCCCAAGAGACCCAGTACTTC.

The V call is TRBV7-9, the J call TRBJ1-3; D is undetermined. CDR3 size: 15 residues. Trimming cost V 6 bases and J 0 bases, with 12 bases left between them. Germline-derived CDR1 and CDR2 are SEHNR and FQNEAQ (reference sequence). CDR3 nucleotide sequence: TGTGCCAGCAGTCATCCGCCGCGCTCTGGAAACACCATATATTTT. The encoded protein is CASSHPPRSGNTIYF.

V and J are TRBV24-1 and TRBJ1-5; 8 nucleotides match TRBD1. The CDR3 is 16 amino acids. Germline lookup yields CDR1 KGHDR and CDR2 SFDVKD. V gave up 4 bases and J gave up 4 bases; unmatched junction bases: 8. CDR3 residues: CATSDRDRGENQPQHF. In DNA form, the CDR3 reads TGTGCCACCAGTGACCGTGACAGGGGCGAGAATCAGCCCCAGCATTTT.

The chain uses TRBV19 and TRBJ2-3, with TRBD2 matching 13 bases. Germline loops: CDR1 LNHDA, CDR2 SQIVND (reference sequence). The CDR3 covers 17 residues. J gave up 3 bases and V 0 bases, and 3 bases lay outside the gene matches. In DNA, the CDR3 is TGTGCCAGTAGTATAGAGGCGGGACTAGCGGGGACAGATACGCAGTATTTT. Translating gives CASSIEAGLAGTDTQYF.

The chain recombines TRBV7-9 with TRBJ2-1, with 7 positions matching TRBD2. Germline-derived CDR1 and CDR2 are SEHNR and FQNEAQ (reference sequence). The CDR3 loop spans 13 amino acids. After removal of 6 bases from V and 10 bases from J, the junction contained 9 bases not matched to a gene. The CDR3 sequence is CASRSPLGGEQFF. The CDR3 DNA reads as TGTGCCAGCAGATCTCCTCTCGGGGGGGAGCAGTTCTTC.

V is TRBV7-2 and J is TRBJ2-5; no clear D gene. The CDR3 is 13 amino acids. Germline values: CDR1 SGHTA, CDR2 FQGNSA. Between the trimmed V and J ends, which lost 5 bases and 4 bases, there was a span of 11 bases. The DNA for the CDR3 is TGTGCCAGCAGCGCGTATCTATTAGAGACCCAGTACTTC. This translates into CASSAYLLETQYF.

The rearrangement links TRBV6-5 to TRBJ1-1, with a weak D call TRBD1 (6 bases). V was pared by 6 bases and J by 6 bases, with 14 bases between. Germline V CDR1 and CDR2: MNHEY, SVGAGI. The CDR3 is made up of 13 amino acids. CDR3 coding DNA: TGTGCCAGCAGGCAAGGACAGATCCCTGAAGCTTTCTTT. Translation: CASRQGQIPEAFF.

This chain joins TRBV9 and TRBJ1-2; no reliable D call. Between the trimmed V and J ends, which lost 0 bases and 4 bases, there was a span of 10 bases. Germline CDR1 is SGDLS and CDR2 is YYNGEE. The CDR3 consists of 14 residues. This chain's CDR3 is CASSVGPGTYGYTF. DNA of the CDR3: TGTGCCAGCAGCGTAGGTCCGGGTACCTATGGCTACACCTTC.

The V and J genes are TRBV29-1 and TRBJ1-5; a weak D match, TRBD1 (5 bases). Trimming stripped 6 bases from V and 4 bases from J, with 13 bases between. This CDR3 contains 13 residues. The germline gives CDR1 SQVTM, CDR2 ANQGSEA. The CDR3: CSVVTGYNQPQHF. The CDR3 DNA sequence: TGCAGCGTCGTCACAGGTTATAATCAGCCCCAGCATTTT.

This sequence joins TRBV24-1 and TRBJ1-6, with 8 nucleotides matching TRBD1. The CDR3 loop spans 14 amino acids. J lost 5 bases, V lost 12 bases, and 8 bases had no gene match. Germline loops: CDR1 KGHDR, CDR2 SFDVKD. CDR3 sequence: CAAQSGQDNSPLHF. The CDR3 coding sequence is TGTGCCGCCCAATCGGGACAGGATAATTCACCCCTCCACTTT.

This clone was detected once. The chain employs TRBV19 and TRBJ1-1; no reliable D call. Germline CDR1 is LNHDA and CDR2 is SQIVND (reference sequence). Trimming shortened V by 6 bases and J by 11 bases, and 22 bases separated the two germline ends. This CDR3 comprises 14 residues. The CDR3 reads CASSHQVGDTSAFF. CDR3 DNA: TGTGCCAGTAGCCATCAGGTTGGTGATACATCGGCTTTCTTT.

The rearrangement joins TRBV5-1 to TRBJ2-7, with D possibly being TRBD2 (5 bases). V shed 2 bases and J shed 2 bases, with 8 bases lying between them. This CDR3 has 13 amino acids. The germline gives CDR1 SGHRS, CDR2 YFSETQ. DNA for the CDR3: TGCGCCAGCAGCTTAGGAGGTACCTACGAGCAGTACTTC. Protein product: CASSLGGTYEQYF.

The chain links TRBV6-5 to TRBJ1-2, with TRBD1 matching 9 bases. This CDR3 is 14 amino acids long. Trimming at V came to 6 bases and at J to 4 bases, leaving 6 bases not matched to a gene. Germline CDR1 MNHEY, CDR2 SVGAGI. CDR3 nucleotides: TGTGCCAGCAGACCGGGACAGGGCCTCTATGGCTACACCTTC. It yields the protein CASRPGQGLYGYTF.

This chain links TRBV30 with TRBJ2-1, with TRBD2 matching over 10 bases. Trimming removed 2 bases from V and 5 bases from J; junction bases left unmatched: 6. Germline-derived CDR1 and CDR2 are GTSNPN and SVGIG (reference sequence). This CDR3 has 15 residues. CDR3 bases: TGTGCCTGGAGTCGTCTAGCGGGGGCCGACAATGAGCAGTTCTTC. This encodes CAWSRLAGADNEQFF. The whole variable domain, remainder taken from reference TRBV30 and TRBJ2-1, is SQTIHQWPATLVQPVGSPLSLECTVEGTSNPNLYWYRQAAGRGLQLLFYSVGIGQISSEVPQNLSASRPQDRQFILSSKKLLLSDSGFYLCAWSRLAGADNEQFFGPGTRLTVL.

The chain has TRBV6-5 and TRBJ2-5, with a possible D match to TRBD1 (5 bases). The CDR3 length is 12 residues. Germline loops: CDR1 MNHEY, CDR2 SVGAGI. The V end was cut by 6 bases, the J end by 2 bases, with 7 bases between. CDR3 bases: TGTGCCAGCAGCGACAGTCAAGAGACCCAGTACTTC. Translation: CASSDSQETQYF.

V gene TRBV6-1 combines with J gene TRBJ1-6, with 10 nucleotides matching TRBD1. V shed 2 bases, J shed 10 bases, and the junction held 8 bases outside the gene matches. Germline lookup yields CDR1 MNHNS and CDR2 SASEGT. The CDR3 is 16 residues long. CDR3 sequence (DNA): TGTGCCAGCAGTGAACTATTCGGGACAGGGGACTCACCCCTCCACTTT. Amino acids: CASSELFGTGDSPLHF.

In this sample, this clone turned up a few times. The J gene is TRBJ2-5, the V gene TRBV9; unclear D gene. Germline CDR1 and CDR2: SGDLS and YYNGEE. With 0 bases removed from V and 4 bases from J, the gap between germline ends came to 13 bases. This CDR3 contains 15 residues. Here the CDR3 DNA reads TGTGCCAGCAGCGTAGGCCAGGCCGATGGAGAGACCCAGTACTTC. This codes for CASSVGQADGETQYF.